This T cell receptor beta chain was identified during a study of response to subunit inactivated influenza vaccine. TCRdb re-called the RT-PCR reads with MiXCR, one entry per CDR3 protein. The sample holds some 570,000 distinct CDR3 sequences, roughly 10% seen once. This clonotype was recorded at least ten times. The same sample was also studied in work on T cells expressing NK-cell markers. From that study: UMI-tagged 5'RACE template switching yielded the TCR beta cDNA. The authors sequenced eight donors, of whom seven were HCMV-seropositive and one was seronegative.

This sequence was found in a man aged 50 to 59 who received an inactivated influenza vaccine. The starting material was PBMCs from blood, obtained on the day of vaccination.

The chain's CDR3 is CASSLSLGNNEQFF. CDR3 nucleotides: TGTGCCAGCAGTTTAAGTCTTGGAAACAATGAGCAGTTCTTC. The chain has TRBV12-3 or TRBV12-4 and TRBJ2-1; D gene ambiguous. CDR3 size: 14 residues. With 2 bases removed from V and 5 bases from J, the gap between germline ends came to 10 bases.